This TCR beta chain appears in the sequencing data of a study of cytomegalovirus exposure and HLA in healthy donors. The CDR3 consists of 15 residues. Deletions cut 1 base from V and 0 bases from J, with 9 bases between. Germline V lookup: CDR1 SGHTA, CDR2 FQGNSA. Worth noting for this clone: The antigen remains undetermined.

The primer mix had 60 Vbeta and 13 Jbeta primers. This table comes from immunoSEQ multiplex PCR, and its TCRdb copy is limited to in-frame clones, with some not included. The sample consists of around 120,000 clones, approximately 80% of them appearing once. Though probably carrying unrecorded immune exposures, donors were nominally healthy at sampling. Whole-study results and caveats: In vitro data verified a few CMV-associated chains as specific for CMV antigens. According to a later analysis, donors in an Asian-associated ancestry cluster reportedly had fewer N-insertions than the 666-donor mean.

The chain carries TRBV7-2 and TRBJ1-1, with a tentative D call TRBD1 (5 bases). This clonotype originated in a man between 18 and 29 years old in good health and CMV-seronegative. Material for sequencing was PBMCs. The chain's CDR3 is CASSLDRTMNTEAFF. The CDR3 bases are TGTGCCAGCAGCTTAGACAGGACGATGAACACTGAAGCTTTCTTT.